The 4 T cell receptor beta chains listed next were all sequenced from one sample in a study of beta chain features in type 1 diabetes. Expressed TCRB transcripts were sequenced because the isolated RNA had all been reverse transcribed beforehand. The table came from immunoSEQ multiplex PCR; TCRdb's copy has only in-frame clones and leaves some out. The sample includes about 140,000 clones, about 7% of them seen just once. The sequencing sample was made of central memory CD4+ T cells from blood. Receptors originate from a woman in her 30s in good health.

This clone was counted ten times or more. This chain links TRBV29-1 with TRBJ2-5; no clear D gene. The CDR3 runs 16 residues. Between the trimmed V and J ends, which lost 3 bases and 7 bases, there was a span of 24 bases. The germline V gene encodes CDR1 SQVTM and CDR2 ANQGSEA. CDR3 DNA: TGCAGCGTTGAGACCGCCATAATGGGTCCTCCGGGGACCCAGTACTTC. Translation: CSVETAIMGPPGTQYF.

The sample holds a few counts of this clone. This chain links TRBV30 with TRBJ1-1; a possible D gene is TRBD1 (6 bases). The CDR3 sequence is 14 residues long. CDR1 and CDR2 from the germline V gene are GTSNPN and SVGIG (reference sequence). Trimming left V 3 bases short and J 1 base short, with 12 bases between. The CDR3 sequence is CAWRGDRRNTEAFF. CDR3 DNA sequence: TGTGCCTGGAGGGGCGACAGGAGGAACACTGAAGCTTTCTTT.

The rearrangement links TRBV9 to TRBJ1-5, with D unresolved. The V end lost 4 bases, the J end lost 9 bases, and 14 bases lay between the germline ends. The CDR3 length is 13 residues. Per germline, CDR1 SGDLS and CDR2 YYNGEE. The CDR3 reads CASSYRPGRPQHF. The CDR3 nucleotides are TGTGCCAGCAGCTACAGACCCGGTAGGCCCCAGCATTTT.

This chain uses TRBV6-5 with TRBJ2-7; D ambiguous. CDR1 is MNHEY and CDR2 is SVGAGI in the germline V gene. The length of the CDR3 is 11 residues. V dropped 6 bases and J dropped 3 bases, with 6 bases sitting between them. The CDR3 sequence: CASRSIYEQYF. CDR3 DNA: TGTGCCAGCAGGTCCATCTACGAGCAGTACTTC.